The clone carrying this T cell receptor beta chain was detected many times. Its antigen is not known. Via MiXCR, TCRdb re-called the 5' RACE reads, giving one row per CDR3 protein. The profile shows about 30,000 distinct CDR3 sequences, more than 5% of them singletons. The CDR3 runs 13 residues. Germline-derived CDR1 and CDR2 are WNHNN and SYGVQD (reference sequence). V was clipped by 4 bases and J by 6 bases, with 12 bases between them. This sample was taken from a study of early T cells in non-severe SARS-CoV-2 infection. Whole-study results and caveats: Matching with VDJdb favored anti-spike CD8 responses (missing private and CD4 specificities).

The origin of this receptor is an adult who was a healthcare worker with PCR-confirmed SARS-CoV-2 infection or an uninfected control (not recorded which). Sequencing input: whole blood. The chain recombines TRBV10-1 with TRBJ2-5; the D gene is possibly TRBD2 (6 bases). In DNA form, the CDR3 reads TGCGCCAGCAGTGCGGGACTTGGGAAGACCCAGTACTTC. It yields the protein CASSAGLGKTQYF.